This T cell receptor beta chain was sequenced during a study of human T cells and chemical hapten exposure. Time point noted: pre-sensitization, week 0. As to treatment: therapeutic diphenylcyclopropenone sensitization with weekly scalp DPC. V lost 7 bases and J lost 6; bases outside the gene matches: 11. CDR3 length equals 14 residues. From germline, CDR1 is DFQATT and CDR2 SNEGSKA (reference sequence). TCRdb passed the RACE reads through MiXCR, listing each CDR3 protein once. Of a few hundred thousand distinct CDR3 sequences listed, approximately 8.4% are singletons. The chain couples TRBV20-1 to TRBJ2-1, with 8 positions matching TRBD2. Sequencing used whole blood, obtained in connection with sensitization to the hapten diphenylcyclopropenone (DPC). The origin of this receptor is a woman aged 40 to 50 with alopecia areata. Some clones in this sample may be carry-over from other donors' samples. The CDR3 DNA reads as TGCAGTGGAAATAGCGGGACTCAAGGCAATGAGCAGTTCTTC. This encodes CSGNSGTQGNEQFF.